These 7 T cell receptor beta chains share one sample of origin, sequenced in a study of T-cell memory formation after mild COVID-19 (dated by TCRdb to about 2021). The library was obtained by 5' RACE. Sequencing was performed on an Illumina NovaSeq 6000. TCRdb reran the public reads through fastp at Q25 and MiXCR, keeping productive beta chains. Each record represents a unique CDR3 protein, reported with the most common genes and DNA among its rows. A total of about 82,000 distinct CDR3 sequences appear in this sample, 13% of them only once. The ten most abundant clones make up about 40% of the sample. Material for sequencing was PBMCs or a T cell subset sorted from them (not recorded which). Receptors were obtained from a man younger than 30 who had mild COVID-19 (a few samples of this study predate the infection). The sample titles of this study are shuffled in the database, so cell type and time point are left out; the donor was told from shared clones.

The chain combines TRBV7-8 with TRBJ2-1; D might be TRBD2 (6 bases). Germline V CDR1 and CDR2: SGHVS, FQNEAQ. V lost 2 bases to trimming and J lost 2 bases, with 19 bases between them. The CDR3 has 18 residues. The CDR3 sequence is CASSLRSRDSGTYNEQFF. Here the CDR3 DNA reads TGTGCCAGCAGCTTAAGAAGCCGGGACTCAGGGACCTACAATGAGCAGTTCTTC.

This clonotype was detected a few times. The V gene is TRBV6-2 or TRBV6-3, the J gene TRBJ2-1; D remains ambiguous. Germline V gene lookup returns CDR1 MNHEY and CDR2 SVGEGT. Deletions cut 2 bases from V and 15 bases from J, with 11 bases between. The CDR3 is 11 residues long. CDR3 amino acids: CASSYGVVPFF. For the CDR3, the DNA is TGTGCCAGCAGTTACGGGGTCGTACCGTTCTTC.

The V and J genes are TRBV4-3 and TRBJ1-5, with a weak D call TRBD1 (5 bases). Trimming stripped 4 bases from V and 1 base from J, with 17 bases between. Per germline, CDR1 LGHNA and CDR2 YSLEER. This CDR3 is 17 amino acids long. CDR3 protein: CASSPHAGRGSNQPQHF. CDR3 in DNA: TGCGCCAGCAGCCCGCACGCAGGGCGAGGGAGCAATCAGCCCCAGCATTTT.

Many counts were recorded for this clonotype. V is TRBV20-1 and J is TRBJ2-7; 7 bases line up with TRBD2. Losses at the gene ends were 0 bases for V and 3 bases for J; bases not matched to a gene: 8. Germline CDR1 and CDR2: DFQATT and SNEGSKA (reference sequence). This CDR3 is built from 15 residues. The CDR3 region has the DNA TGCAGTGCTAGAGATCCGGGACTAACCAACTACGAGCAGTACGTC. This codes for CSARDPGLTNYEQYV.

Here the CDR3 DNA reads TGTGCCAGCAGCCCGATTAACAGGGAGTATACAGCTTTCTTT. As protein: CASSPINREYTAFF. The chain uses TRBV5-5 and TRBJ1-1; D might be TRBD1 (6 bases). V was clipped by 4 bases and J by 10 bases, with 20 bases between them. There are 14 residues in the CDR3. CDR1 is SGHKS and CDR2 is YYEKEE in the germline V gene (reference sequence).

This clonotype was found many times. This chain connects TRBV6-2 or TRBV6-3 to TRBJ1-1; the D gene is possibly TRBD1 (5 bases). V lost 5 bases to trimming and J lost 3 bases, with 13 bases between them. Germline V gene data show CDR1 as MNHEY and CDR2 as SVGEGT. This CDR3 contains 14 residues. In DNA form, the CDR3 reads TGTGCCAGCAGTACGGGCAGGGAGCACACTGAAGCTTTCTTT. This sequence encodes CASSTGREHTEAFF.

The chain is built from TRBV20-1 and TRBJ1-1; tentative D call: TRBD1 (6 bases). Trimming removed 1 base at V and 0 bases at J, with 30 bases between. Germline loops: CDR1 DFQATT, CDR2 SNEGSKA (reference sequence). This CDR3 spans 21 amino acids. The CDR3 loop reads CSARGGPGHSGRGGLNTEAFF. CDR3 nucleotides: TGCAGTGCTAGAGGGGGCCCGGGACACTCAGGAAGGGGCGGGCTGAACACTGAAGCTTTCTTT.